Sequencing of this T cell receptor beta chain was carried out in a study of shared clonotypes between healthy human individuals. Study-wide context: Donors were a couple of women and a few men aged 18 to 49. Per donor, three plates held CD4 naive cells, three held CD4 memory, two held CD8 naive and one held CD8 memory.

This clone was observed once. The antigen is not known. Other DNA sequences of this sample code for an identical CDR3. Using immunoSEQ multiplex PCR, the repertoire was profiled, and TCRdb retains in-frame clones only, with some absent. The table lists under 750,000 clones, over 55% of them singletons. Trimming pared 5 bases from V and 3 bases from J, leaving 10 bases between. The CDR3 sequence is 13 residues long. Germline lookup yields CDR1 SGHTA and CDR2 FQGNSA. Study-wide results and limits: Clonotypes that were shared across a handful of donors made up around 5% of naive CD4 clonotypes.

This TCR was recovered from a woman aged 30 to 39 in good health. Material: memory CD4+ T cells sorted from blood. As for subset: CD45RA-negative fraction. J is TRBJ1-1 and V is TRBV7-2; tentatively, D is TRBD1 (6 bases). CDR3 residues: CASSGQRDTEAFF. The CDR3, as DNA: TGTGCCAGCAGCGGACAGCGAGACACTGAAGCTTTCTTT.